This T cell receptor (beta chain) was identified during a study of CD8 T cells in ankylosing spondylitis. Overall study results and limits: Before this, some motif variants had been reported in reactive arthritis synovial fluid and blood.

In this sample, this clonotype turned up a few times. The antigen is not known. Molecular-barcoded quantitative 5'-RACE produced these TCR beta libraries. TCRdb processed the 5' RACE reads anew with MiXCR; each CDR3 protein has one entry. Of about 140,000 distinct CDR3 sequences in the sample, roughly 8.8% are singletons; the top ten hold less than 7.5%. CDR3 length equals 14 residues. Trimming at V came to 6 bases and at J to 3 bases, leaving 3 bases not matched to a gene. From germline, CDR1 is KGHSH and CDR2 LQKENI. This clonotype originated in a male donor with ankylosing spondylitis. Sequencing was done on a sample of synovial fluid, either unsorted or a sorted T cell fraction (not recorded which). V and J are TRBV18 and TRBJ2-2, with 8 bases lining up with TRBD2. This chain's CDR3 is CASSGLAYTGELFF. CDR3 in DNA: TGTGCCAGCTCCGGACTAGCCTACACCGGGGAGCTGTTTTTT.